The entry below describes one T cell receptor (beta chain). The data belong to a study of blood T cells in healthy people across ages. Roughly 10 milliliters was the volume of peripheral blood drawn from each donor. Per sample, no less than 5 micrograms of total RNA were extracted. The CDR3 covers 17 residues. The V gene's germline CDR1 is MDHEN and CDR2 SYDVKM. Then a second PCR, running about 6 to 11 cycles, was carried out with a sample-barcoded 5' primer and a J-beta primer mix. TCRdb re-analysed the 5' RACE reads in MiXCR, keeping a single row per CDR3 protein. The sample holds 1.4 million to 1.5 million distinct CDR3 sequences, about 43% seen once.

The sequenced sample consisted of blood. This sequence joins TRBV28 and TRBJ2-1, with TRBD2 matching over 9 bases. The tail of the sequence fits TRBJ2-7 better, so the J call may be wrong. The sequence came from a woman between 18 and 29 years old in good health. The CDR3: CASSLLTGTSSYNEQYF. The CDR3 DNA sequence: TGTGCCAGCAGTTTATTAACCGGGACTAGCTCCTACAATGAGCAGTACTTC.